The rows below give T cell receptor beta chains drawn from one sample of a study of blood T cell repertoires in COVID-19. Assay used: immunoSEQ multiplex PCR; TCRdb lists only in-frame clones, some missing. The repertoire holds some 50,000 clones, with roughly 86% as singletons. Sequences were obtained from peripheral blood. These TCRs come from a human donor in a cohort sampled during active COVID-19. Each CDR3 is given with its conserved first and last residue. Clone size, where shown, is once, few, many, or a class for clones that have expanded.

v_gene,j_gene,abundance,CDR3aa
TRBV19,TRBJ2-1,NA,CASSTGGYNEQFF
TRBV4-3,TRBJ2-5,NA,CASSQEQRQTQYF
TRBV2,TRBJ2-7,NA,CASSEGGQGSYEQYF
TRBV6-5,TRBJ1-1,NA,CATVLENTEAFF
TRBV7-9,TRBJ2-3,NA,CASSWGQGEEDTQYF
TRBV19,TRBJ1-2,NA,CASIGWIPGYRSLYYGYTF
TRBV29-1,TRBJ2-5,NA,CSVETAGVAYQETQYF
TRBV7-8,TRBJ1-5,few,CASSRGDPNQPQHF
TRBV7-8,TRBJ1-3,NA,CASSRVGGAGNTIYF
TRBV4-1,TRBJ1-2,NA,CASSQDRPLLQGAGGYTF
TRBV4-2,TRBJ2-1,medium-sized,CASSQGTSGDEQFF
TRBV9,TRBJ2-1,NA,CASSVAGVYNEQFF
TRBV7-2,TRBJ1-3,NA,CASSLGTVYRFSGNTIYF
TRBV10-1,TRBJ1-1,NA,CASVSLNTEAFF
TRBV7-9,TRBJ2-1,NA,CASSTDRGANEQFF
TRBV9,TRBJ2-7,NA,CASSAGPGAAYEQYF
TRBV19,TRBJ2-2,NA,CASSIDHRNTGELFF
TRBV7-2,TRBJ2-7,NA,CASSIRTGNSYEQYF
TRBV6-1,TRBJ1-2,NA,CASSEFGGGRDGYTF
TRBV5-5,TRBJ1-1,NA,CASSLQGGDTEAFF